This T cell receptor beta chain was captured by sequencing in a study of blood T cell repertoires in COVID-19. For the study at large: Italy, Spain and the United States were the sources of the convalescent and acute COVID-19 samples. Sources were T cells, B-cell-depleted T cells, or PBMCs; the material itself was cDNA or gDNA.

In the study's own analysis: The assay estimated nucleated cells by amplifying reference gene primers. Clones were read by immunoSEQ multiplex PCR, and TCRdb kept only the in-frame ones, dropping some. The V and J calls and clone size come from that table; D and trimming were worked out from the DNA. Here the sample spans approximately 170,000 clones, approximately 82% being singletons. The germline CDR1 and CDR2 sequences are MNHNY and SVGAGI (reference sequence). The V and J ends lost 0 bases and 6 bases, in that order; junction bases with no gene match: 5. The CDR3 totals 15 residues. This TCR came from a woman older than 75 with active or convalescent COVID-19. The specimen was peripheral blood. J is TRBJ2-3 and V is TRBV6-6, with 8 bases fitting TRBD2. This chain's CDR3 is CASSYSAGVADTQYF. In DNA, the CDR3 is TGTGCCAGCAGTTACTCAGCGGGAGTCGCTGATACGCAGTATTTT.